The clone carrying this TCR beta chain was seen more than once but under ten times. Antigen unknown. This entry is derived from a study of blood T cells in healthy people across ages. Study summary: The capture of about one barcoded beta molecule per two T cells was achieved by template switching. Regarding the study as a whole: Calculation of diversity from one million T cells yielded estimates considered to be underestimates.

Alongside a J-beta primer mix, a sample-barcoded 5' primer served in a second PCR lasting about 7 to 11 cycles. TCRdb recomputed calls from the 5' RACE reads with MiXCR, one row per CDR3 protein. The top ten hold approximately 12% of the sample, which has 650,000 to 1,000,000 distinct CDR3 sequences, 35% to 40% seen once. The CDR3 extends over 15 amino acids. The J segment lost 4 bases and the V segment lost 5 bases, leaving 7 bases of the junction unmatched. The sequenced sample was blood. The V call is TRBV12-3 or TRBV12-4, the J call TRBJ2-7; TRBD1 agrees at 11 bases. This receptor was obtained from a man younger than 30 in good health. CDR3 DNA: TGTGCCAGCAGTCCAACGGACAGGGGGCGATACGAGCAGTACTTC. The encoded protein is CASSPTDRGRYEQYF.